Following are 13 T cell receptor beta chains from one sample sequenced in a study of blood T cell repertoires in COVID-19. Assay used: immunoSEQ multiplex PCR; TCRdb lists only in-frame clones, some missing. The sample carries 150,000 to 180,000 clones, around 85% recorded once. The sequenced material came from peripheral blood. The receptor set was obtained from a man in his sixties with COVID-19, enrolled during active disease.

This clone was detected only once. V is TRBV6-5 and J is TRBJ2-7; possible D gene TRBD1, 5 bases. Trimming removed 2 bases from V and 2 bases from J, with 13 bases in between. Germline V lookup: CDR1 MNHEY, CDR2 SVGAGI. The CDR3 sequence is 15 residues long. In DNA, the CDR3 is TGTGCCAGCAGTTACAGGGGCCCCTTGACCTACGAGCAGTACTTC. Protein: CASSYRGPLTYEQYF.

V and J are TRBV7-9 and TRBJ1-1; D call uncertain. Germline CDR1 SEHNR, CDR2 FQNEAQ (reference sequence). The CDR3 covers 13 residues. Trimming cost V 2 bases and J 2 bases, with 6 bases left between them. CDR3 protein: CASSLPSNTEAFF. In DNA form, the CDR3 reads TGTGCCAGCAGCTTACCCTCCAACACTGAAGCTTTCTTT.

The V gene is TRBV28, the J gene TRBJ1-2; D possibly corresponds to TRBD1 (6 bases). Trimming removed 5 bases at V and 4 bases at J, with 20 bases between. Germline V lookup: CDR1 MDHEN, CDR2 SYDVKM. There are 16 residues in the CDR3. The DNA of the CDR3 is TGTGCCAGCAGTGCTACCGGGACCCAAGGGGGCTATGGCTACACCTTC. It translates to CASSATGTQGGYGYTF.

V and J are TRBV6-5 and TRBJ2-5, with D possibly being TRBD1 (5 bases). Germline V gives CDR1 MNHEY, CDR2 SVGAGI. Trimming shortened V by 5 bases and J by 4 bases, and 14 bases separated the two germline ends. The CDR3 runs to 14 residues. The CDR3 sequence: CASSLSLRGETQYF. The CDR3 region has the DNA TGTGCCAGCAGTCTATCGCTTAGGGGAGAGACCCAGTACTTC.

The chain couples TRBV7-6 to TRBJ1-5; maybe TRBD1 (6 bases). There are 13 residues in the CDR3. V lost 6 bases to trimming and J lost 5 bases, with 11 bases between them. The V gene's germline CDR1 is SGHVS and CDR2 FNYEAQ. CDR3 sequence: CASSPGHDQPQHF. The CDR3 nucleotides are TGTGCCAGCAGTCCGGGACACGATCAGCCCCAGCATTTT.

The genes are TRBV9 and TRBJ1-6; D is perhaps TRBD1 (5 bases). Germline V CDR1 and CDR2: SGDLS, YYNGEE. Trimming removed 0 bases at V and 5 bases at J, with 9 bases between. The CDR3 is made up of 15 amino acids. In nucleotides, the CDR3 is TGTGCCAGCAGCGTAGAAGACAGTAATAATTCACCCCTCCACTTT. This gives the protein CASSVEDSNNSPLHF.

The V call is TRBV19, the J call TRBJ1-4; D perhaps matches TRBD1 (6 bases). V shed 0 bases and J shed 4 bases, with 12 bases lying between them. The CDR3 is made up of 16 amino acids. CDR1 LNHDA and CDR2 SQIVND come from the germline V gene (reference sequence). The CDR3 loop is CASSIEGDRSNEKLFF. The DNA of the CDR3 is TGTGCCAGTAGTATAGAGGGAGACAGGAGTAATGAAAAACTGTTTTTT. Full variable domain (outside the CDR3, taken from reference TRBV19 and TRBJ1-4): DGGITQSPKYLFRKEGQNVTLSCEQNLNHDAMYWYRQDPGQGLRLIYYSQIVNDFQKGDIAEGYSVSREKKESFPLTVTSAQKNPTAFYLCASSIEGDRSNEKLFFGSGTQLSVL.

The chain couples TRBV7-2 to TRBJ1-5; D is undetermined. The V end was cut by 4 bases, the J end by 6 bases, with 10 bases between. Germline CDR1 is SGHTA and CDR2 is FQGNSA. This CDR3 region has 13 residues. CDR3: CASSSAVGQPQHF. The CDR3 nucleotides are TGTGCCAGCAGCTCCGCCGTCGGTCAGCCCCAGCATTTT.

The gene calls are TRBV29-1 and TRBJ1-5, with D perhaps TRBD1 (6 bases). The length of the CDR3 is 14 residues. V was clipped by 7 bases and J by 2 bases, with 15 bases between them. Germline values: CDR1 SQVTM, CDR2 ANQGSEA. In DNA, the CDR3 is TGCAGCGCTGCGCAGGGGTTTGGCAATCAGCCCCAGCATTTT. Protein product: CSAAQGFGNQPQHF.

CDR3 in DNA: TGTGCCAGCAGCCCAGGGCCGTGGGGCTACACCTTC. Amino acid sequence: CASSPGPWGYTF. The rearrangement links TRBV12-3 or TRBV12-4 to TRBJ1-2; a weak D match, TRBD1 (5 bases). This CDR3 region has 12 residues. Trimming left V 6 bases short and J 8 bases short, with 13 bases between.

This clone turned up a few times. The chain recombines TRBV12-3 or TRBV12-4 with TRBJ1-2; 7 nucleotides agree with TRBD1. The CDR3 is 13 amino acids. The trim removed 6 bases at V and 8 bases at J, leaving 9 bases unmatched. The DNA of the CDR3 is TGTGCCAGCAGACCGGACAGGTTTGGAGGCTACACCTTC. Translation gives CASRPDRFGGYTF.

V usage is TRBV6-5 and J usage is TRBJ1-3; D is undetermined. V gave up 7 bases and J gave up 0 bases, with 10 bases separating them. CDR3 length: 14 amino acids. CDR1 is MNHEY and CDR2 is SVGAGI in the germline V gene. The CDR3 is CASKSDYSGNTIYF. The CDR3 DNA sequence: TGTGCCAGCAAGTCGGACTACTCTGGAAACACCATATATTTT.

The chain combines TRBV24-1 with TRBJ1-2, with D uncertain. The germline V gene encodes CDR1 KGHDR and CDR2 SFDVKD. The CDR3 consists of 12 residues. Trimming shortened V by 5 bases and J by 3 bases, and 6 bases separated the two germline ends. CDR3: CATSAGYYGYTF. CDR3 sequence (DNA): TGTGCCACCAGTGCGGGTTACTATGGCTACACCTTC.